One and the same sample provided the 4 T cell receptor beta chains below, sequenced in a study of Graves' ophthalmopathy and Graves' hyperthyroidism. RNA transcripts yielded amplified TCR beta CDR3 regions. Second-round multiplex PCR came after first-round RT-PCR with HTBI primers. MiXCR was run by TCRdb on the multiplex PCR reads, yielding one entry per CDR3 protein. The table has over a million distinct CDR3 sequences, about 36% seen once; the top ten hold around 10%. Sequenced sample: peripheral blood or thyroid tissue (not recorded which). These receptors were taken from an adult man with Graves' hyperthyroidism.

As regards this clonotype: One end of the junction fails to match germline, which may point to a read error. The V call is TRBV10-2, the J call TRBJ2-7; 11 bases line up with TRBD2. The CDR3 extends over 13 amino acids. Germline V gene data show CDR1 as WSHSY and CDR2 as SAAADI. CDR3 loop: CARSAGLAGEQYF. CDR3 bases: TGCGCCAGGAGTGCCGGACTAGCGGGCGAGCAGTACTTC.

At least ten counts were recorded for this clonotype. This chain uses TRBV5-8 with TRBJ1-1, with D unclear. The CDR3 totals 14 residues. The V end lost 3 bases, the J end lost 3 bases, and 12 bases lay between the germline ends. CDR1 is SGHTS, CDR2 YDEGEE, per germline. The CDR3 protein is CASSSAGDHTEAFF. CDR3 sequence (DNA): TGTGCCAGCAGCTCCGCAGGAGACCACACTGAAGCTTTCTTT.

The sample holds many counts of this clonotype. As DNA, the CDR3 is TGTGCCAGCAGCTTGGTCGATGGAACGAATTCACCCCTCCACTTT. It yields the protein CASSLVDGTNSPLHF. This chain connects TRBV5-4 to TRBJ1-6; D not certain. V was trimmed by 0 bases and J by 7 bases, leaving 11 bases between them. The CDR3 has 15 amino acids. CDR1 is SGHNT, CDR2 YYREEE, per germline (reference sequence). Complete variable domain (other parts from reference TRBV5-4 and TRBJ1-6): ETGVTQSPTHLIKTRGQQVTLRCSSQSGHNTVSWYQQALGQGPQFIFQYYREEENGRGNFPPRFSGLQFPNYSSELNVNALELDDSALYLCASSLVDGTNSPLHFGNGTRLTVT.

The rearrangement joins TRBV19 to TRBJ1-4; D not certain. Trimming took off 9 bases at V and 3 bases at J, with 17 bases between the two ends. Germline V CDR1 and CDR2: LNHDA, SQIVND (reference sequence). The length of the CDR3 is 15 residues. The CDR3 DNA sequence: TGTGCCAGAACGCTCCGGGAGAGGTCTAATGAAAAACTGTTTTTT. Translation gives CARTLRERSNEKLFF.